The source of this T cell receptor beta chain is a study of T cells in Graves' hyperthyroidism and ophthalmopathy. Researchers took RNA transcripts and amplified the TCR beta CDR3 regions from them. The primer set for the first-round RT-PCR of the TCR CDR3 was HTBI. TCRdb passed the multiplex PCR reads through MiXCR, listing each CDR3 protein once. The data contain a few hundred thousand distinct CDR3 sequences, approximately 14% of them seen just once; the ten biggest clones take up 5.3%. This CDR3 spans 11 amino acids. V shed 9 bases and J shed 6 bases, with 9 bases lying between them. Germline CDR1 SGDLS, CDR2 YYNGEE. The sample holds a few counts of this clonotype.

The TCR was taken from a woman between 18 and 29 years old with Graves' hyperthyroidism. The chain uses TRBV9 and TRBJ2-2; D gene unclear. Material: blood. CDR3 nucleotides: TGTGCCACCGGAGACTCCGGGGAGCTGTTTTTT. Its protein is CATGDSGELFF.